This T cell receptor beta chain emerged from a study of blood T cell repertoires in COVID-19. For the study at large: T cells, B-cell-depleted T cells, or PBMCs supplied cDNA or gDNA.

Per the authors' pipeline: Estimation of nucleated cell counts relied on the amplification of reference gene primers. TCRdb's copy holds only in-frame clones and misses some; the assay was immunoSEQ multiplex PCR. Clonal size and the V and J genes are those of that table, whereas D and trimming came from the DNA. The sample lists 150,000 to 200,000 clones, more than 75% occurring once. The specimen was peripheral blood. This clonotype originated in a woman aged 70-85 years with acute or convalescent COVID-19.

In DNA form, the CDR3 reads TGTGCCAGCAGCAAGACAGGGGCTGGTCAAGAGACCCAGTACTTC. Its protein product is CASSKTGAGQETQYF. This rearrangement joins TRBV7-8 to TRBJ2-5, with 8 bases fitting TRBD1. Germline V lookup: CDR1 SGHVS, CDR2 FQNEAQ. J lost 2 bases, V lost 5 bases, and 7 bases had no gene match. CDR3 length: 15 amino acids.